These 4 T cell receptor beta chains came from one sample sequenced in a study of blood T cell repertoires in COVID-19. Assay used: immunoSEQ multiplex PCR; TCRdb lists only in-frame clones, some missing. The sample lists about 81,000 clones; 90% to 95% were seen once. Material for sequencing was peripheral blood. The source is a woman aged 45-59 years in a cohort sampled during active COVID-19.

The rearrangement uses TRBV2 and TRBJ1-5, with a weak D call TRBD1 (6 bases). Per germline, CDR1 SNHLY and CDR2 FYNNEI. The CDR3 runs 13 residues. Between the trimmed V and J ends, which lost 7 bases and 8 bases, there was a span of 15 bases. This chain's CDR3 is CASKIQGWEPQHF. The DNA for the CDR3 is TGTGCCAGCAAGATACAGGGTTGGGAGCCCCAGCATTTT.

CDR3 sequence: CASSLEAGAKYNEQFF. The CDR3 coding sequence is TGTGCCAGCAGCTTAGAAGCGGGAGCTAAATACAATGAGCAGTTCTTC. The gene calls are TRBV11-2 and TRBJ2-1, with 8 nucleotides matching TRBD2. This CDR3 is built from 16 residues. Looked up from germline, CDR1 is SGHAT and CDR2 is FQNNGV. Germline trimming cut 0 bases from V and 4 bases from J; bases unmatched to any gene: 5. The whole variable domain, remainder taken from reference TRBV11-2 and TRBJ2-1, is EAGVAQSPRYKIIEKRQSVAFWCNPISGHATLYWYQQILGQGPKLLIQFQNNGVVDDSQLPKDRFSAERLKGVDSTLKIQPAKLEDSAVYLCASSLEAGAKYNEQFFGPGTRLTVL.

The chain couples TRBV9 to TRBJ1-6; 7 bases are a match to TRBD1. Trimming cost V 4 bases and J 3 bases; bases outside gene matches: 4. Per germline, CDR1 SGDLS and CDR2 YYNGEE. The CDR3 sequence is 15 residues long. CDR3 amino acids: CASSPRTGYNSPLHF. Written as DNA, the CDR3 is TGTGCCAGCAGCCCACGGACAGGCTATAATTCACCCCTCCACTTT.

The rearrangement uses TRBV9 and TRBJ1-5; 9 nucleotides line up with TRBD1. The ends lost 0 bases at V and 6 bases at J; junction bases unmatched: 4. CDR1 SGDLS and CDR2 YYNGEE come from the germline V gene. The CDR3 contains 15 residues. The CDR3 sequence is CASSVGQGVGQPQHF. Written as DNA, the CDR3 is TGTGCCAGCAGCGTAGGACAGGGGGTGGGTCAGCCCCAGCATTTT.